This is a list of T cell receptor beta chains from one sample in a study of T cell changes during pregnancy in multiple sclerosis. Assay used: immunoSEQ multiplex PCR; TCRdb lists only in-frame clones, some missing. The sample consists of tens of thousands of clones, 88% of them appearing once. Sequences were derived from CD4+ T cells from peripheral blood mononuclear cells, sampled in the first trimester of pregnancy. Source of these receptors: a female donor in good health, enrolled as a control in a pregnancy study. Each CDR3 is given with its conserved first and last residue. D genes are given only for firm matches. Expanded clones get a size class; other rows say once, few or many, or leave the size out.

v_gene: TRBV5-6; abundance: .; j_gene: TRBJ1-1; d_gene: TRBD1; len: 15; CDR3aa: CASSFDTGVFSEAFF; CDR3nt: TGTGCCAGCAGTTTTGACACAGGGGTCTTCTCTGAAGCTTTCTTT
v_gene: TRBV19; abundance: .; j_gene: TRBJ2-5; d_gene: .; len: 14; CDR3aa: CASSTYTGKETQYF; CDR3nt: TGTGCCAGTAGTACCTATACAGGGAAAGAGACCCAGTACTTC
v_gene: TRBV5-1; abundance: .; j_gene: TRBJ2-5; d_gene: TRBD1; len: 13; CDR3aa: CASTHRGRETQYF; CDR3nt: TGCGCCAGCACGCACAGGGGGAGAGAGACCCAGTACTTC
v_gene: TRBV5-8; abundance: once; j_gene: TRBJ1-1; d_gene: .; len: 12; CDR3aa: CASSPRQRRAFF; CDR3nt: TGTGCCAGCAGCCCTCGACAGCGCCGGGCTTTCTTT
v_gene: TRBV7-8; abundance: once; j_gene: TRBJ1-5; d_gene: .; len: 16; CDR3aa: CASSSQGPGRYQPQHF; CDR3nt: TGTGCCAGCAGCTCCCAAGGTCCGGGGAGATATCAGCCCCAGCATTTT
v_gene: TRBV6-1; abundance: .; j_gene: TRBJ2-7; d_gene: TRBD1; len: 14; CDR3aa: CASTSGQASREQYF; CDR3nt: TGTGCCAGCACGTCCGGACAGGCCTCTCGGGAGCAGTACTTC
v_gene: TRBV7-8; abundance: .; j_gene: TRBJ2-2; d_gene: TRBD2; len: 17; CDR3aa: CASSPTLAGGAPGELFF; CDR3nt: TGTGCCAGCAGCCCTACCCTAGCGGGGGGGGCCCCCGGGGAGCTGTTTTTT
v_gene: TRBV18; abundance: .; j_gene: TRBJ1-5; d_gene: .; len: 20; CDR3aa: CASSPSLPGQPLYGNQPQHF; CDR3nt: TGTGCCAGCTCACCTTCTCTTCCGGGTCAGCCCCTCTATGGCAATCAGCCCCAGCATTTT
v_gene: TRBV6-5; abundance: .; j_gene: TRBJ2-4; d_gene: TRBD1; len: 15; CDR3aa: CASSPGTGRSGIQYF; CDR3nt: TGTGCCAGCAGTCCCGGGACAGGGCGTAGTGGCATTCAGTACTTC
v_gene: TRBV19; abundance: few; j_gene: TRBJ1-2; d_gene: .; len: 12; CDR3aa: CASVDGGYGYTF; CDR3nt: TGTGCCAGTGTGGACGGGGGTTATGGCTACACCTTC
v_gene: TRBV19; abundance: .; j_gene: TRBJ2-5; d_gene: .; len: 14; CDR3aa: CATLIGGPQETQYF; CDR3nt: TGTGCCACCCTGATAGGGGGACCTCAGGAGACCCAGTACTTC
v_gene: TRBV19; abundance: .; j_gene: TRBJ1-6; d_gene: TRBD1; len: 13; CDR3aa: CATVGTDNSPLHF; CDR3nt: TGTGCCACCGTCGGGACAGATAATTCACCCCTCCACTTT
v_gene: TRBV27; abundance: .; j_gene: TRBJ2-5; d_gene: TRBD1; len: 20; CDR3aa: CASSLEPPASGGLERETQYF; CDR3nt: TGTGCCAGCAGTTTAGAACCCCCGGCGTCAGGGGGCCTCGAGAGGGAGACCCAGTACTTC
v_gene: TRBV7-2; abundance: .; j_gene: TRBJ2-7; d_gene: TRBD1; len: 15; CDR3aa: CASSLSGGGQGAVYF; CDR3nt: TGTGCCAGCAGCTTATCTGGAGGGGGCCAGGGGGCAGTGTACTTC
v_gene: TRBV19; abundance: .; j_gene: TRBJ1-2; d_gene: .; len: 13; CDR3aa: CASSIGSMRGYTF; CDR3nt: TGTGCCAGTAGTATAGGCTCTATGAGAGGCTACACCTTC
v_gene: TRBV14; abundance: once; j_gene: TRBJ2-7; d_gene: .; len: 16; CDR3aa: CASSQGSGRPWGEQYF; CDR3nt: TGTGCCAGCAGCCAAGGAAGCGGCAGGCCGTGGGGCGAGCAGTACTTC
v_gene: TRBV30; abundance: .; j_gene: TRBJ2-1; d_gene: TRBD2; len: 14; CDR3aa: CAWTEGLAYNEQFF; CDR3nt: TGTGCCTGGACAGAGGGACTAGCGTACAATGAGCAGTTCTTC
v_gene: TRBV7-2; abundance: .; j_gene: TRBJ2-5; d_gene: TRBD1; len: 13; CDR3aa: CASRLTGVETQYF; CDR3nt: TGTGCCAGCAGATTAACAGGGGTGGAGACCCAGTACTTC
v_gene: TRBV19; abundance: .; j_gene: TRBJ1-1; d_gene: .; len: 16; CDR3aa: CASQGQRTTRNTEAFF; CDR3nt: TGTGCCAGCCAGGGACAACGAACCACACGGAACACTGAAGCTTTCTTT
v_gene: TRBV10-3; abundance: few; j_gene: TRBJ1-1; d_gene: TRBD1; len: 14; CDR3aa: CAISTGGSGTEAFF; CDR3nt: TGTGCCATCTCGACAGGGGGCTCGGGCACTGAAGCTTTCTTT
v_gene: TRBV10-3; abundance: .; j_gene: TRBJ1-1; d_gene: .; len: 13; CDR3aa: CAISEGGNTEAFF; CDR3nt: TGTGCCATCAGTGAGGGCGGTAACACTGAAGCTTTCTTT
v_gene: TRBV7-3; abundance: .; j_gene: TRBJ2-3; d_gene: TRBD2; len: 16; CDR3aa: CASSLSGGPPTDTQYF; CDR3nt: TGTGCCAGCAGCTTAAGCGGGGGGCCTCCCACAGATACGCAGTATTTT
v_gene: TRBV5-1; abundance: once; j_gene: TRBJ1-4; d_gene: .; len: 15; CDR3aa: CASSLDGVGNEKLFF; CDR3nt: TGCGCCAGCAGCTTGGACGGGGTCGGTAATGAAAAACTGTTTTTT
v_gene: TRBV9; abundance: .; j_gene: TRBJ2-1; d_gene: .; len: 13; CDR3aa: CASSLGLHNEQFF; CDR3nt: TGTGCCAGCAGCTTAGGACTACACAATGAGCAGTTCTTC
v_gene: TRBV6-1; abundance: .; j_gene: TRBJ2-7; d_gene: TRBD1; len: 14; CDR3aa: CASSEQQGSDEQYF; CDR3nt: TGTGCCAGCAGTGAGCAACAGGGGAGCGACGAGCAGTACTTC
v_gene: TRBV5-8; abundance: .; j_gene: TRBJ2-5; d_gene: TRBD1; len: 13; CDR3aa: CASSSQGVETQYF; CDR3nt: TGTGCCAGCAGCTCACAGGGGGTAGAGACCCAGTACTTC
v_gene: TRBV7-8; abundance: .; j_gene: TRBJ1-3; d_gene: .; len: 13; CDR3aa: CASSQGSGNTIYF; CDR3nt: TGTGCCAGCAGTCAGGGGTCTGGAAACACCATATATTTT
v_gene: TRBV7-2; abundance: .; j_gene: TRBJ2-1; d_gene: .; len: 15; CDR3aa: CASSLVEGVYNEQFF; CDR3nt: TGTGCCAGCAGCTTAGTTGAGGGGGTATACAATGAGCAGTTCTTC
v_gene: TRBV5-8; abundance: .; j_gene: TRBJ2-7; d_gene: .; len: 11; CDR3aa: CAAGAFYEQYF; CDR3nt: TGTGCCGCAGGGGCGTTCTACGAGCAGTACTTC
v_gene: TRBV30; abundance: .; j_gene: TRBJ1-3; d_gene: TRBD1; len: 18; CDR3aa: CAGATGDRGRFLGNTIYF; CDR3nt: TGTGCCGGAGCAACCGGGGACAGGGGCCGTTTTTTAGGAAACACCATATATTTT
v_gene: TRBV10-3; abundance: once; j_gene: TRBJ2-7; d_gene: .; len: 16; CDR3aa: CAISESLQGREYEQYF; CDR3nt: TGTGCCATCAGTGAGTCTCTACAGGGTAGGGAATACGAGCAGTACTTC